The clone carrying this TCR beta chain was seen a handful of times. Antigen specificity is unknown. This CDR3 is built from 16 residues. V lost 1 base and J 0 bases, leaving 10 bases between the germline ends. Germline V gives CDR1 MNHEY, CDR2 SVGAGI. The sample is drawn from a study of T cells in Graves' hyperthyroidism and ophthalmopathy. Whole-study findings and limits: Peripheral blood also featured most of the thyroid clonotypes expanded above 0.001. The model identified upcoming ophthalmopathy a median roughly 6 months ahead of onset. Ophthalmopathy was separated from stable hyperthyroidism by a 13 V-J model.

RNA transcripts yielded amplified TCR beta CDR3 regions. Using the HTBI primer set, a first-round RT-PCR was run on the TCR CDR3. TCRdb processed the multiplex PCR reads anew with MiXCR; each CDR3 protein has one entry. The sample records 640,000 or so distinct CDR3 sequences, 13% to 15% being singletons. Uncontrolled infection, other autoimmune disease, pregnancy or lactation disqualified patients from enrolment. The TCR comes from a woman aged 18-29 years with Graves' ophthalmopathy. Material: blood. This chain links TRBV6-5 with TRBJ2-1; the D gene is possibly TRBD2 (6 bases). The CDR3 protein is CASSYFVGGSYNEQFF. The CDR3 nucleotides read TGTGCCAGCAGTTACTTCGTCGGGGGCTCCTACAATGAGCAGTTCTTC.